Each of the 29 T cell receptor beta chains below was sequenced from the same sample in a study of blood T cell repertoires in COVID-19. Sequencing was performed with immunoSEQ multiplex PCR; in TCRdb, only in-frame clones are kept and a portion is missing. The table includes about 270,000 clones, 90% detected once. Material for sequencing was PBMCs or T cells enriched from blood (not recorded which). The source is a woman in her 30s with acute COVID-19.

The V gene is TRBV3-1 (or the pseudogene TRBV3-2), the J gene TRBJ1-1, with D unclear. This CDR3 has 13 amino acids. Germline CDR1 and CDR2: LGHDT and YNNKEL (reference sequence). V lost 6 bases and J 3 bases, leaving 11 bases between the germline ends. The DNA for the CDR3 is TGTGCCAGCAGTAACCAGAGGGACACTGAAGCTTTCTTT. Translated: CASSNQRDTEAFF.

The rearrangement uses TRBV4-2 and TRBJ2-1; D call uncertain. Trimming removed 3 bases at V and 6 bases at J, with 9 bases between. In germline, CDR1 is LGHNA, CDR2 YNFKEQ. The CDR3 runs 13 residues. Here the CDR3 reads CASSQRESNEQFF. CDR3 in DNA: TGTGCCAGCAGCCAGAGAGAGAGCAATGAGCAGTTCTTC.

This clone appeared a single time. The germline gene is not matched at one end of the junction; a read error may be the cause. The V and J genes are TRBV19 and TRBJ1-1; D not certain. The CDR3 loop spans 15 amino acids. Germline V gene lookup returns CDR1 LNHDA and CDR2 SQIVND (reference sequence). This chain's CDR3 is CASTTPWEGNTEAFF. CDR3 nucleotide sequence: TGTGCTAGTACCACCCCGTGGGAGGGGAACACTGAAGCTTTCTTT.

The rearrangement uses TRBV7-2 and TRBJ2-3, with 14 bases aligning to TRBD2. The CDR3 has 15 residues. J was trimmed by 4 bases and V by 5 bases; bases with no gene match: 2. Germline V CDR1 and CDR2: SGHTA, FQGNSA. The CDR3, as DNA: TGTGCCAGCAGCCGGACTAGCGGGAGGTCAGATACGCAGTATTTT. Its translation: CASSRTSGRSDTQYF.

The J gene is TRBJ1-5, the V gene TRBV28; 7 bases agree with TRBD1. The CDR3 has 15 residues. In germline, CDR1 is MDHEN, CDR2 SYDVKM. J was trimmed by 7 bases and V by 2 bases; bases with no gene match: 8. The CDR3 coding sequence is TGTGCCAGCAGTTTAGGGGGACAGTCTCTCCAGCCCCAGCATTTT. It translates to CASSLGGQSLQPQHF.

The J gene is TRBJ2-7, the V gene TRBV6-5; no clear D. Germline V gene lookup returns CDR1 MNHEY and CDR2 SVGAGI. The germline V and J ends were trimmed by 0 bases and 2 bases, with 8 bases remaining between them. The CDR3 length is 14 residues. CDR3 sequence reads: CASSYSGSTYEQYF. The DNA of the CDR3 is TGTGCCAGCAGTTACTCGGGCTCGACCTACGAGCAGTACTTC.

The rearrangement uses TRBV5-1 and TRBJ2-1; D possibly corresponds to TRBD2 (6 bases). Between the trimmed V and J ends, which lost 0 bases and 4 bases, there was a span of 11 bases. CDR1 and CDR2 from the germline V gene are SGHRS and YFSETQ. The CDR3 spans 15 residues. The CDR3 DNA reads TGCGCCAGCAGCTTGGTGGGGGAGGAATACAATGAGCAGTTCTTC. It yields the protein CASSLVGEEYNEQFF.

V is TRBV7-3 and J is TRBJ2-3; 7 nucleotides align to TRBD1. This CDR3 is 14 amino acids long. CDR1 and CDR2 from the germline V gene are SGHTA and FQGTGA. The trim removed 2 bases at V and 2 bases at J, leaving 1 base unmatched. In DNA form, the CDR3 reads TGTGCCAGCAGCTTAGGACAGGTCACAGATACGCAGTATTTT. Translated, it gives CASSLGQVTDTQYF.

The chain uses TRBV4-1 and TRBJ2-7, with TRBD1 matching over 9 bases. The ends lost 3 bases at V and 5 bases at J; junction bases unmatched: 5. CDR1 and CDR2 from the germline V gene are MGHRA and YSYEKL. CDR3 length equals 14 residues. Here the CDR3 DNA reads TGCGCCAGCAGCCACAGGACAGGGGAGGACGAGCAGTACTTC. Translating gives CASSHRTGEDEQYF.

This chain joins TRBV6-5 and TRBJ2-5, with 7 positions matching TRBD2. Germline CDR1 MNHEY, CDR2 SVGAGI. The trim removed 6 bases at V and 5 bases at J, leaving 9 bases unmatched. This CDR3 region has 14 residues. The CDR3: CASRTGLSRETQYF. The CDR3 DNA follows: TGTGCCAGCAGAACGGGACTAAGTCGGGAGACCCAGTACTTC.

This chain links TRBV5-6 with TRBJ2-2, with TRBD1 matching 12 bases. The CDR3 has 15 residues. CDR1 and CDR2 (germline): SGHDT, YYEEEE. J lost 6 bases, V lost 4 bases, and 4 bases had no gene match. In DNA form, the CDR3 reads TGTGCCAGCAGCGCGGGACAGGGGGCGCCCGGGGAGCTGTTTTTT. Protein: CASSAGQGAPGELFF.

V usage is TRBV24-1 and J usage is TRBJ2-1; D not certain. The CDR3 has 14 amino acids. Germline CDR1 is KGHDR and CDR2 is SFDVKD. V lost 5 bases and J 3 bases, leaving 10 bases between the germline ends. The chain's CDR3 is CATSASADYNEQFF. In DNA, the CDR3 is TGTGCCACCAGTGCAAGCGCCGACTACAATGAGCAGTTCTTC.

The sample holds a few counts of this clone. The chain is built from TRBV6-2 or TRBV6-3 and TRBJ2-7; D not resolved. Germline lookup yields CDR1 MNHEY and CDR2 SVGEGT. V was pared by 5 bases and J by 2 bases, with 4 bases between. The length of the CDR3 is 11 residues. The CDR3 loop reads CASSEPYEQYF. The CDR3 nucleotides are TGTGCCAGCAGTGAGCCCTACGAGCAGTACTTC.

This clone is a singleton in its sample. The chain couples TRBV5-5 to TRBJ1-6; 7 bases match TRBD1. The CDR3 contains 16 residues. Trimming took 4 bases from V and 1 from J; bases not matched to a gene: 5. Germline CDR1 reads SGHKS; CDR2 reads YYEKEE (reference sequence). The CDR3: CASSPTGMSYNSPLHF. CDR3 sequence (DNA): TGTGCCAGCAGCCCGACAGGGATGTCCTATAATTCACCCCTCCACTTT.

A word on this clone: In the same sample, other DNA sequences code for this CDR3. CDR3 residues: CASSPGLAGNTDTQYF. CDR3 DNA sequence: TGTGCCAGCAGCCCCGGACTAGCGGGTAACACAGATACGCAGTATTTT. V and J are TRBV7-2 and TRBJ2-3, with 11 bases matching TRBD2. Trimming removed 5 bases from V and 2 bases from J; junction bases left unmatched: 6. Per germline, CDR1 SGHTA and CDR2 FQGNSA. The CDR3 extends over 16 amino acids.

The V and J genes are TRBV6-5 and TRBJ2-1; 9 nucleotides line up with TRBD1. V trimming: 6 bases; J trimming: 2 bases; junction bases outside the gene matches: 5. CDR1 is MNHEY, CDR2 SVGAGI, per germline. CDR3 size: 15 residues. The CDR3 loop reads CASSPTGGAYNEQFF. The CDR3 region has the DNA TGTGCCAGCAGCCCGACAGGGGGGGCCTACAATGAGCAGTTCTTC.

V is TRBV24-1 and J is TRBJ1-1; 7 nucleotides match TRBD1. CDR3 length: 16 residues. V shed 2 bases and J 3 bases; nucleotides not matched to a gene: 8. The V gene's germline CDR1 is KGHDR and CDR2 SFDVKD. CDR3 protein: CATSDSTGPRDTEAFF. CDR3 in DNA: TGTGCCACCAGTGATTCGACAGGGCCAAGAGACACTGAAGCTTTCTTT.

The V and J genes are TRBV4-1 and TRBJ2-3; 14 bases fit TRBD2. The CDR3 is 20 amino acids. Germline V gene sequence: CDR1 MGHRA, CDR2 YSYEKL. V trimming: 2 bases; J trimming: 3 bases; junction bases outside the gene matches: 13. CDR3: CASSQFWGLAGDGGTDTQYF. CDR3 sequence (DNA): TGCGCCAGCAGCCAATTTTGGGGACTAGCGGGAGACGGGGGGACAGATACGCAGTATTTT.

This chain connects TRBV11-2 to TRBJ1-3, with 8 nucleotides matching TRBD1. V dropped 5 bases and J dropped 1; count of bases not matched to a gene: 4. The germline CDR1 and CDR2 sequences are SGHAT and FQNNGV. The CDR3 length is 15 residues. In DNA, the CDR3 is TGTGCCAGCAGCAAGAGGACAGGGTCTGGAAACACCATATATTTT. Translating gives CASSKRTGSGNTIYF.

The gene calls are TRBV14 and TRBJ2-5; possibly TRBD1 for D (6 bases). The germline CDR1 and CDR2 sequences are SGHDN and FVKESK. The CDR3 runs 16 residues. Trimming left V 0 bases short and J 5 bases short, with 16 bases between. The CDR3 sequence is CASSQDIWSGVETQYF. The CDR3 DNA is TGTGCCAGCAGCCAAGATATCTGGTCAGGGGTGGAGACCCAGTACTTC.

The chain recombines TRBV30 with TRBJ2-7; TRBD2 matches at 10 bases. Trimming cost V 2 bases and J 5 bases; bases outside gene matches: 6. The CDR3 runs 14 residues. Germline CDR1 is GTSNPN and CDR2 is SVGIG (reference sequence). As DNA, the CDR3 is TGTGCCTGGAGTAGCGGGAGGGCCTGGAACGAGCAGTACTTC. As protein: CAWSSGRAWNEQYF. Full variable domain (remainder filled in from reference TRBV30 and TRBJ2-7): SQTIHQWPATLVQPVGSPLSLECTVEGTSNPNLYWYRQAAGRGLQLLFYSVGIGQISSEVPQNLSASRPQDRQFILSSKKLLLSDSGFYLCAWSSGRAWNEQYFGPGTRLTVT.

A remark on this clone: Other DNA sequences from this sample encode an identical CDR3 as well. This sequence joins TRBV4-3 and TRBJ1-3; D not certain. There are 13 residues in the CDR3. Looked up from germline, CDR1 is LGHNA and CDR2 is YSLEER. V was clipped by 0 bases and J by 4 bases, with 4 bases between them. Here the CDR3 reads CASSQERGNTIYF. In nucleotides, the CDR3 is TGCGCCAGCAGCCAAGAGAGAGGAAACACCATATATTTT.

V is TRBV18 and J is TRBJ1-6; TRBD1 matches at 8 bases. The V and J ends lost 0 bases and 8 bases, in that order; junction bases with no gene match: 6. Germline V gene lookup returns CDR1 KGHSH and CDR2 LQKENI. The CDR3 spans 16 residues. The CDR3, as DNA: TGTGCCAGCTCACCACCCCGGACAGGGTCGGATTCACCCCTCCACTTT. Protein: CASSPPRTGSDSPLHF.

This chain links TRBV28 with TRBJ2-7, with D possibly being TRBD2 (6 bases). V dropped 4 bases and J dropped 5 bases, with 15 bases sitting between them. Germline-derived CDR1 and CDR2 are MDHEN and SYDVKM. The CDR3 covers 14 residues. The CDR3 here is CASSSNGGWNEQYF. The DNA of the CDR3 is TGTGCCAGCAGTTCAAACGGGGGTTGGAACGAGCAGTACTTC.

V usage is TRBV29-1 and J usage is TRBJ1-2, with D perhaps TRBD1 (6 bases). This CDR3 region has 12 residues. Trimming shortened V by 5 bases and J by 2 bases, and 9 bases separated the two germline ends. Germline lookup yields CDR1 SQVTM and CDR2 ANQGSEA. The CDR3 coding sequence is TGCAGCGTTTTTGACAGGAACTATGGCTACACCTTC. Translated, it gives CSVFDRNYGYTF. The whole variable domain, remainder taken from reference TRBV29-1 and TRBJ1-2, is SAVISQKPSRDICQRGTSLTIQCQVDSQVTMMFWYRQQPGQSLTLIATANQGSEATYESGFVIDKFPISRPNLTFSTLTVSNMSPEDSSIYLCSVFDRNYGYTFGSGTRLTVV.

This rearrangement joins TRBV7-6 to TRBJ2-5, with TRBD2 matching 11 bases. This CDR3 has 15 amino acids. CDR1 is SGHVS, CDR2 FNYEAQ, per germline. Losses at the gene ends were 5 bases for V and 4 bases for J; bases not matched to a gene: 6. The CDR3 here is CASSTFSGRGETQYF. CDR3 nucleotides: TGTGCCAGCAGCACCTTTAGCGGGAGGGGAGAGACCCAGTACTTC. Full variable domain (remainder filled in from reference TRBV7-6 and TRBJ2-5): GAGVSQSPRYKVTKRGQDVALRCDPISGHVSLYWYRQALGQGPEFLTYFNYEAQQDKSGLPNDRFSAERPEGSISTLTIQRTEQRDSAMYRCASSTFSGRGETQYFGPGTRLLVL.

This rearrangement joins TRBV4-1 to TRBJ2-3; D perhaps matches TRBD2 (5 bases). The V and J ends lost 0 bases and 0 bases respectively, with 13 bases between them. The CDR3 totals 17 residues. Germline assignment: CDR1 MGHRA and CDR2 YSYEKL. The CDR3 here is CASSQDAAATSTDTQYF. The CDR3 DNA reads as TGCGCCAGCAGCCAAGATGCAGCGGCCACAAGCACAGATACGCAGTATTTT.

As regards this clone: Other DNA sequences in this specimen translate into the identical CDR3. The chain couples TRBV5-1 to TRBJ1-1, with 7 bases aligning to TRBD1. CDR3 length: 13 residues. Trimming took 0 bases from V and 5 from J; bases not matched to a gene: 1. Per the germline V gene, CDR1 is SGHRS and CDR2 is YFSETQ. In DNA, the CDR3 is TGCGCCAGCAGCTTGGACAGGGGTACTGAAGCTTTCTTT. Amino acids: CASSLDRGTEAFF.

The CDR3 region is CSASRTGADRQPQHF. CDR3 nucleotide sequence: TGCAGTGCTAGTAGGACAGGGGCCGACCGTCAGCCCCAGCATTTT. The chain carries TRBV20-1 and TRBJ1-5; 9 bases map to TRBD1. Germline CDR1 and CDR2: DFQATT and SNEGSKA (reference sequence). The CDR3 has 15 residues. The V segment lost 3 bases and the J segment 6 bases; nucleotides outside the gene matches: 9.